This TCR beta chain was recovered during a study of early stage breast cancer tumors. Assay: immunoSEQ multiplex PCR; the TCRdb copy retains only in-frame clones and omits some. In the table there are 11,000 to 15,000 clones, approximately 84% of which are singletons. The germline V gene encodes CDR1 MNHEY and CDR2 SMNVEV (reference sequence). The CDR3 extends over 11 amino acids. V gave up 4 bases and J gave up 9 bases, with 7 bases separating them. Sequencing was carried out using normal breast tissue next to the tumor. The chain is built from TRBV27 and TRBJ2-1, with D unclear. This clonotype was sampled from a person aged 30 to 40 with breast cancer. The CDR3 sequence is CASSSGSEQFF. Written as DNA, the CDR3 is TGTGCCAGCAGTTCCGGTAGTGAGCAGTTCTTC.